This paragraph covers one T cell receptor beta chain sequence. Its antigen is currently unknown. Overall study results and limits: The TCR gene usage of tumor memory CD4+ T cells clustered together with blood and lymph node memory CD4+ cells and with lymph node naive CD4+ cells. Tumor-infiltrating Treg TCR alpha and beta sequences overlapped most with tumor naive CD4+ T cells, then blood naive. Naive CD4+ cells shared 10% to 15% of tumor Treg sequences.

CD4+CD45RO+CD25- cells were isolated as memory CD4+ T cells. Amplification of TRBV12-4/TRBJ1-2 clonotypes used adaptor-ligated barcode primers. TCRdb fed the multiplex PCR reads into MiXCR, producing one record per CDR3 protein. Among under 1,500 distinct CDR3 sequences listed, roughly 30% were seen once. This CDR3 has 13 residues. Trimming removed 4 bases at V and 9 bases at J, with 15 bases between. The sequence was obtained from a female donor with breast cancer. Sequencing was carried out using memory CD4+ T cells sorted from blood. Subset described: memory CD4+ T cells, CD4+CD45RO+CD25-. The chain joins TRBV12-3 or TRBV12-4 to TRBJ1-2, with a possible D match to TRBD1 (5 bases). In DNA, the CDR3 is TGTGCCAGCAGTTCCAGGACACCTGCTAGCTACACCTTC. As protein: CASSSRTPASYTF.